This is a list of T cell receptor beta chains from one sample in a study of T cell responses to AZD1222 COVID-19 vaccine. Assay used: immunoSEQ multiplex PCR; TCRdb lists only in-frame clones, some missing. The data show about 150,000 clones, roughly nine tenths seen once. The sequencing here drew on peripheral blood, taken on day 0 of AZD1222 vaccination. The receptors derive from an adult in good health. Both conserved end residues are part of each CDR3. The D gene is left open where the match is weak. Only part of the rows carry a size: once, few, many, or a class if the clone is expanded.

>TRBV19|TRBJ2-6|.|17|.
CASKARGESSGANVLTF
TGTGCCAGTAAGGCGAGGGGCGAAAGCTCTGGGGCCAACGTCCTGACTTTC
>TRBV19|TRBJ2-7|.|16|.
CASSTKGDTSWYEQYF
TGTGCCAGTAGTACCAAAGGGGACACCTCGTGGTACGAGCAGTACTTC
>TRBV18|TRBJ2-6|.|18|.
CASSPSIGGDSGANVLTF
TGTGCCAGCTCACCGAGTATAGGGGGTGACTCTGGGGCCAACGTCCTGACTTTC
>TRBV6-1|TRBJ1-5|.|13|.
CASSDRSNQPQHF
TGTGCCAGCAGTGATCGGAGCAATCAGCCCCAGCATTTT
>TRBV6-5|TRBJ1-1|.|13|.
CASSSWGDTEAFF
TGTGCCAGCAGTTCATGGGGGGATACTGAAGCTTTCTTT
>TRBV6-5|TRBJ1-3|.|13|.
CASVRVAGNTIYF
TGTGCCAGCGTGCGGGTCGCTGGAAACACCATATATTTT
>TRBV16|TRBJ1-5|TRBD1|15|.
CASSQNRGKNQPQHF
TGTGCCAGCAGCCAAAACAGGGGAAAAAATCAGCCCCAGCATTTT
>TRBV5-6|TRBJ1-2|.|13|.
CASSLDRFYGYTF
TGTGCCAGCAGCCTCGACAGATTCTATGGCTACACCTTC
>TRBV29-1|TRBJ2-1|TRBD2|14|.
CSVDSGRTYNEQFF
TGCAGCGTTGATAGCGGGAGGACTTACAATGAGCAGTTCTTC
>TRBV27|TRBJ2-6|.|18|.
CASSFAAGAFSGANVLTF
TGTGCCAGCAGTTTCGCCGCGGGCGCCTTCTCTGGGGCCAACGTCCTGACTTTC
>TRBV28|TRBJ1-3|.|12|.
CASSWGGNTIYF
TGTGCCAGCAGCTGGGGGGGAAACACCATATATTTT
>TRBV3-1/TRBV3-2|TRBJ1-1|.|12|.
CASSLQGAEAFF
TGTGCCAGCAGCCTCCAGGGTGCTGAAGCTTTCTTT
>TRBV5-5|TRBJ1-2|TRBD1|15|.
CASSQHGQGAYGYTF
TGTGCCAGCAGCCAACACGGACAGGGGGCCTATGGCTACACCTTC
>TRBV7-9|TRBJ2-3|TRBD1|15|.
CASSPDRADTDTQYF
TGTGCCAGCAGCCCCGACAGGGCTGACACAGATACGCAGTATTTT
>TRBV6-5|TRBJ2-3|.|14|.
CASSPSSGTDTQYF
TGTGCCAGCAGTCCTAGCAGTGGCACAGATACGCAGTATTTT
>TRBV14|TRBJ2-2|TRBD2|19|.
CASSFGTSGRLGFRGELFF
TGTGCCAGCAGCTTCGGGACTAGCGGGAGATTAGGTTTCCGCGGGGAGCTGTTTTTT
>TRBV7-2|TRBJ2-3|.|13|.
CASSGTFTDTQYF
TGTGCCAGCAGCGGCACTTTCACAGATACGCAGTATTTT
>TRBV14|TRBJ1-1|.|15|.
CASSQVGQGNTEAFF
TGTGCCAGCAGCCAAGTCGGCCAGGGGAACACTGAAGCTTTCTTT
>TRBV28|TRBJ1-5|TRBD1|15|.
CASSLDRGPNQPQHF
TGTGCCAGCAGCCTCGACAGGGGGCCCAATCAGCCCCAGCATTTT
>TRBV9|TRBJ2-3|.|13|.
CASSERQEDTQYF
TGTGCCAGCAGCGAAAGACAGGAAGATACGCAGTATTTT
>TRBV6-9|TRBJ2-2|.|17|.
CASSYPSVTENTGELFF
TGTGCCAGCAGTTATCCCTCCGTGACAGAGAACACCGGGGAGCTGTTTTTT
>TRBV19|TRBJ1-1|.|14|.
CASSVGRRATEAFF
TGTGCCAGTAGTGTTGGTAGGAGAGCCACTGAAGCTTTCTTT
>TRBV28|TRBJ1-2|.|15|.
CASNSGTLRYYGYTF
TGTGCCAGCAACTCTGGGACCTTGCGGTACTATGGCTACACCTTC
>TRBV10-2|TRBJ2-7|TRBD1|18|.
CASSIPGQAPRTLYEQYF
TGCGCCAGCAGTATACCGGGACAGGCCCCCCGGACATTATACGAGCAGTACTTC
>TRBV12-3/TRBV12-4|TRBJ2-5|.|13|once
CASSLQGLETQYF
TGTGCCAGCAGTTTACAGGGATTGGAGACCCAGTACTTC
>TRBV6-4|TRBJ2-2|.|16|few
CASSDSGSSNTGELFF
TGTGCCAGCAGTGACTCGGGGTCTTCGAACACCGGGGAGCTGTTTTTT
>TRBV28|TRBJ2-3|TRBD2|17|once
CASSLVSSGYNTDTQYF
TGTGCCAGCAGCTTAGTCTCTAGCGGATACAACACAGATACGCAGTATTTT
>TRBV7-9|TRBJ1-2|.|14|.
CASSLVRPGDGYTF
TGTGCCAGCAGCTTAGTAAGACCAGGGGATGGCTACACCTTC
>TRBV7-2|TRBJ2-7|TRBD1|14|.
CASSAGTGAYEQYF
TGTGCCAGCAGCGCAGGGACAGGGGCCTACGAGCAGTACTTC
>TRBV9|TRBJ1-1|.|14|once
CASARVGVDTEAFF
TGTGCCAGCGCGCGGGTAGGGGTGGACACTGAAGCTTTCTTT
>TRBV9|TRBJ2-3|TRBD2|16|.
CASSVRAGISTDTQYF
TGTGCCAGCAGCGTCCGAGCGGGGATTAGCACAGATACGCAGTATTTT
>TRBV2|TRBJ2-1|.|15|once
CASGTPKNPNNEQFF
TGTGCCAGCGGGACCCCTAAGAATCCTAACAATGAGCAGTTCTTC
>TRBV19|TRBJ2-3|.|13|.
CASSRDTTDTQYF
TGTGCCAGTAGTAGGGACACCACAGATACGCAGTATTTT
>TRBV19|TRBJ1-1|.|16|few
CASSIVKGDRNTEAFF
TGTGCCAGTAGTATAGTAAAGGGGGATCGGAACACTGAAGCTTTCTTT
>TRBV27|TRBJ2-1|.|14|.
CASSLTGNYNEQFF
TGTGCCAGCAGTTTAACAGGGAACTACAATGAGCAGTTCTTC
>TRBV11-2|TRBJ2-7|TRBD2|21|.
CASSSPSGGSPSSGMSYEQYF
TGTGCCAGCAGTTCGCCGTCAGGGGGTTCGCCGTCTAGCGGGATGTCGTACGAGCAGTACTTC
>TRBV7-2|TRBJ2-1|.|14|.
CASSPGREGNEQFF
TGTGCCAGCAGCCCTGGGAGAGAGGGCAATGAGCAGTTCTTC
>TRBV30|TRBJ2-5|.|13|.
CAWSRSTAETQYF
TGTGCCTGGAGCCGATCGACGGCCGAGACCCAGTACTTC
>TRBV29-1|TRBJ2-7|.|16|few
CSVEDLRGASSYEQYF
TGCAGCGTTGAAGACCTCCGGGGGGCGAGCTCCTACGAGCAGTACTTC
>TRBV9|TRBJ2-7|TRBD1|15|.
CASSAKDRGSYEQYF
TGTGCCAGCAGCGCCAAGGACAGGGGGTCCTACGAGCAGTACTTC
>TRBV10-3|TRBJ2-3|.|14|.
CAIRMTEDTDTQYF
TGTGCCATCAGAATGACGGAAGACACAGATACGCAGTATTTT
>TRBV2|TRBJ1-5|TRBD1|15|.
CASRGGQGLFQPQHF
TGTGCCAGCAGAGGTGGACAGGGGCTGTTTCAGCCCCAGCATTTT
>TRBV7-8|TRBJ2-7|TRBD2|16|.
CASSSITSGSPHEQYF
TGTGCCAGCAGCTCAATAACTAGCGGGAGTCCCCACGAGCAGTACTTC
>TRBV6-6|TRBJ1-5|.|15|.
CASSYAGRGNQPQHF
TGTGCCAGCAGTTACGCAGGGAGGGGCAATCAGCCCCAGCATTTT
>TRBV25-1|TRBJ2-7|.|14|.
CASSEKNRDQEQYF
TGTGCCAGCAGTGAGAAAAACCGGGATCAAGAGCAGTACTTC
>TRBV5-1|TRBJ2-1|.|15|.
CASSFPGSDTNEQFF
TGCGCCAGCAGCTTCCCCGGGAGCGACACCAATGAGCAGTTCTTC
>TRBV6-2/TRBV6-3|TRBJ1-2|.|14|.
CASSYAAGGNGYTF
TGTGCCAGCAGTTACGCGGCGGGGGGTAATGGCTACACCTTC
>TRBV5-6|TRBJ2-5|TRBD1|16|.
CASSLRDRGREETQYF
TGTGCCAGCAGCCTGAGGGACAGGGGAAGGGAAGAGACCCAGTACTTC
>TRBV5-1|TRBJ2-3|.|15|.
CASSLDRPFTDTQYF
TGCGCCAGCAGCTTGGACAGACCATTCACAGATACGCAGTATTTT
>TRBV25-1|TRBJ2-7|TRBD2|16|few
CASSESLAGGSYEQYF
TGTGCCAGCAGTGAATCCCTAGCGGGCGGTTCGTACGAGCAGTACTTC
>TRBV28|TRBJ2-1|TRBD2|16|.
CASISTSGSSYNEQFF
TGTGCCAGCATTTCGACTAGCGGGAGCTCCTACAATGAGCAGTTCTTC
>TRBV5-1|TRBJ2-2|.|15|.
CASSRVDRETGELFF
TGCGCCAGCAGCCGGGTAGACCGGGAGACCGGGGAGCTGTTTTTT
>TRBV7-9|TRBJ1-1|.|16|.
CASSFPPAGVNTEAFF
TGTGCCAGCAGCTTCCCGCCGGCGGGTGTGAACACTGAAGCTTTCTTT
>TRBV28|TRBJ1-5|.|14|.
CASSRDMLGEPQHF
TGTGCCAGCAGTCGGGACATGCTGGGGGAGCCCCAGCATTTT